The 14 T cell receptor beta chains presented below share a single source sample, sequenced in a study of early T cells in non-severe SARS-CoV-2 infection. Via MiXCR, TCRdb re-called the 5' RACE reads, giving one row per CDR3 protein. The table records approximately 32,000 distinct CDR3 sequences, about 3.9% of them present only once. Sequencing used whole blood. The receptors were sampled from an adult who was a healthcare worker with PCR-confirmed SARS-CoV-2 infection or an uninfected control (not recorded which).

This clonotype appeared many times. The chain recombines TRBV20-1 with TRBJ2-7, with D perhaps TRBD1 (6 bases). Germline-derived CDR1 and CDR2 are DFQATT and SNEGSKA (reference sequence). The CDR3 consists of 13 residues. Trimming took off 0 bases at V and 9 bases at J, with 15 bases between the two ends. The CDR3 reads CSARETGTPGQYF. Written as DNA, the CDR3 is TGCAGTGCTAGAGAGACAGGAACCCCCGGGCAGTACTTC.

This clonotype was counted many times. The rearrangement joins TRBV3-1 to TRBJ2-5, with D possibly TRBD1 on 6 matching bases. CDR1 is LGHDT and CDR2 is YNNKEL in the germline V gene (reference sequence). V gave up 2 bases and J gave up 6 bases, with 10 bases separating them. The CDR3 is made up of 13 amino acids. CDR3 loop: CASSQPGGQTQYF. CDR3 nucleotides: TGTGCCAGCAGCCAACCTGGGGGCCAGACCCAGTACTTC.

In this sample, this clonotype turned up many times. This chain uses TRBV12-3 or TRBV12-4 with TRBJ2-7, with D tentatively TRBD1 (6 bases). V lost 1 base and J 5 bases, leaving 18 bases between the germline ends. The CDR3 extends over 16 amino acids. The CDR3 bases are TGTGCCAGCAGTTTAGGGGGCAGGGGAGTATTCCACGAGCAGTACTTC. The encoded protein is CASSLGGRGVFHEQYF.

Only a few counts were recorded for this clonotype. CDR3 in DNA: TGTGCCAGCAGTGGTAGCGGGGGAAGCACAGATACGCAGTATTTT. Translated, it gives CASSGSGGSTDTQYF. This chain joins TRBV6-4 and TRBJ2-3; TRBD2 agrees at 9 bases. V lost 4 bases, J lost 0 bases, and 2 bases stayed unmatched. The CDR3 totals 15 residues. The germline CDR1 and CDR2 sequences are MRHNA and SNTAGT.

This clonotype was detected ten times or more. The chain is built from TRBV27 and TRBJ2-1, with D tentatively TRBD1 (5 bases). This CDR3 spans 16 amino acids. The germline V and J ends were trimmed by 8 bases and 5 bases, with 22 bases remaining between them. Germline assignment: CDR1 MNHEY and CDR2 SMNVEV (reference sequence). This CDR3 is CASLGERGPGHNEQFF. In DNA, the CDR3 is TGTGCCAGCTTAGGGGAAAGGGGTCCCGGCCACAATGAGCAGTTCTTC.

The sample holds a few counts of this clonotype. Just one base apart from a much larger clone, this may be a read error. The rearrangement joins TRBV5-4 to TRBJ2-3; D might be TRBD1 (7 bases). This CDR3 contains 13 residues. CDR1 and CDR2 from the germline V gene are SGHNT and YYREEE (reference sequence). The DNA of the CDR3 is TGTACCAGCGCTAATCCAGGGGGGAATACGCAGTATTTT. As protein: CTSANPGGNTQYF.

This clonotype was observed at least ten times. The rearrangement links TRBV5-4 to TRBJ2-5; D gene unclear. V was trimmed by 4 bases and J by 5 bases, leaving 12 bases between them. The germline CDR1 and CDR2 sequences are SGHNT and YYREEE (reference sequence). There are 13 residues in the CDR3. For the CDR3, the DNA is TGTGCCAGCAGCCCCCAGGCCTCGGAGACCCAGTACTTC. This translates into CASSPQASETQYF.

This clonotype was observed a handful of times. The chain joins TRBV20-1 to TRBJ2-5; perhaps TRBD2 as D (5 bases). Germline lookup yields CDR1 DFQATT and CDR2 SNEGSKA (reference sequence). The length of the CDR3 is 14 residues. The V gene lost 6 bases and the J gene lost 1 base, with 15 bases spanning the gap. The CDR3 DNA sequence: TGCAGTGCGTTAACGGCGGGTGGCCAAGAGACCCAGTACTTC. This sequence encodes CSALTAGGQETQYF.

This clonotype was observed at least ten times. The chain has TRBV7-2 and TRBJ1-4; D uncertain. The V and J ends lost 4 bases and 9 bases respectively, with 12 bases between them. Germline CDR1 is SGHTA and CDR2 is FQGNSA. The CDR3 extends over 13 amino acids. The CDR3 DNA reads TGTGCCAGCAGCTCTAGTAACGGGAAAAAACTGTTTTTT. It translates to CASSSSNGKKLFF.

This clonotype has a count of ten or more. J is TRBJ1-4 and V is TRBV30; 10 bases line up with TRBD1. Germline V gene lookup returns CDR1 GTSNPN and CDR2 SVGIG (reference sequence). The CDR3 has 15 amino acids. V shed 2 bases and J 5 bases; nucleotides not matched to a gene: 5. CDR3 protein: CAWSLGQGINEKLFF. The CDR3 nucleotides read TGTGCCTGGAGTTTGGGACAGGGGATAAATGAAAAACTGTTTTTT.

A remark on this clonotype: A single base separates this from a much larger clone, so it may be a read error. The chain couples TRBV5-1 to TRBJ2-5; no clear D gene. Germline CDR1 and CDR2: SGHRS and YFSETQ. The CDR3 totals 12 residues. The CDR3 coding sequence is TGCGCCAGCAGCTTTGTCCAAGAGACCCGGTACTTC. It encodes CASSFVQETRYF. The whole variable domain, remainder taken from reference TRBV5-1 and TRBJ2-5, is KAGVTQTPRYLIKTRGQQVTLSCSPISGHRSVSWYQQTPGQGLQFLFEYFSETQRNKGNFPGRFSGRQFSNSRSEMNVSTLELGDSALYLCASSFVQETRYFGPGTRLLVL.

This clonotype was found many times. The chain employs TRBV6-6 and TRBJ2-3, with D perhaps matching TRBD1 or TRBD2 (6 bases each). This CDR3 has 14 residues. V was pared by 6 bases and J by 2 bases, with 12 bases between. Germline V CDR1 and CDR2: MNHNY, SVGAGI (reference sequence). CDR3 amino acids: CASSSRDTTDTQYF. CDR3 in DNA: TGTGCCAGCAGCTCGCGGGACACCACAGATACGCAGTATTTT.

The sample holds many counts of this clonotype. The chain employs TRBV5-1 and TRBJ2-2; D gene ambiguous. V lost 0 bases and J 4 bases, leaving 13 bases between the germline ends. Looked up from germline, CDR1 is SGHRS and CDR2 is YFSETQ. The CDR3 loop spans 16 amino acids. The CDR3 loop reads CASSLESLGGTGELFF. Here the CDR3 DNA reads TGCGCCAGCAGCTTGGAGTCCTTGGGTGGCACCGGGGAGCTGTTTTTT.

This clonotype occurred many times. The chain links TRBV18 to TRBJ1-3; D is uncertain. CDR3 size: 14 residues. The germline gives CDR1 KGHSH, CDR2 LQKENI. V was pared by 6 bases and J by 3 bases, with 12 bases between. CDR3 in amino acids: CASSSQPNGNTIYF. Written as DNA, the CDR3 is TGTGCCAGCTCGTCACAACCCAATGGAAACACCATATATTTT.